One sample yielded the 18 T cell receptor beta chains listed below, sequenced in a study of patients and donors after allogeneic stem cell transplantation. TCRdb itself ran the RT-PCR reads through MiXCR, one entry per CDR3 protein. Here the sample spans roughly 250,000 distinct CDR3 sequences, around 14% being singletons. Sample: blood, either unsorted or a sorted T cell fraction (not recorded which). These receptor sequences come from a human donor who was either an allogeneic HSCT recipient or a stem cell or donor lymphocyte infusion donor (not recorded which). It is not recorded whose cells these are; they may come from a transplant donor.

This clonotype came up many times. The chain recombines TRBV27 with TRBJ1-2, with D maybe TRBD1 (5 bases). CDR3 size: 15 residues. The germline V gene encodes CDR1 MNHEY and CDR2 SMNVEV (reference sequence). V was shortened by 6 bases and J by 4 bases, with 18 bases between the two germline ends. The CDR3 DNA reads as TGTGCCAGCAGGGCCGGTGGGGGTTCTCGCTATGGCTACACCTTC. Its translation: CASRAGGGSRYGYTF.

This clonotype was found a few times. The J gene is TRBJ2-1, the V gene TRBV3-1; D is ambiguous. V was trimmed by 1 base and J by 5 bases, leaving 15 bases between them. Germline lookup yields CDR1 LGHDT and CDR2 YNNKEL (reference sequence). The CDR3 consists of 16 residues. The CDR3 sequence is CASSQAHEQVNNEQFF. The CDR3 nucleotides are TGTGCCAGCAGCCAAGCTCATGAGCAGGTCAACAATGAGCAGTTCTTC.

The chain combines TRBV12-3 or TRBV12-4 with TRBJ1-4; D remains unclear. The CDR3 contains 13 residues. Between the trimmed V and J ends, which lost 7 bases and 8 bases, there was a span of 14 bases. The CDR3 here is CASNGGYNEKLFF. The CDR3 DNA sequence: TGTGCCAGCAACGGAGGGTACAACGAAAAACTGTTTTTT.

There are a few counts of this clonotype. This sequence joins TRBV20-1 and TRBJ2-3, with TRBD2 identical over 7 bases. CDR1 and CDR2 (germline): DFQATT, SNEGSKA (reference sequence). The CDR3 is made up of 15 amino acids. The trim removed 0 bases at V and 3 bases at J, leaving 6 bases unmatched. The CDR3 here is CSARDSSGRTDTQYF. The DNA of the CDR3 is TGCAGTGCTAGAGATTCTAGCGGCAGAACAGATACGCAGTATTTT.

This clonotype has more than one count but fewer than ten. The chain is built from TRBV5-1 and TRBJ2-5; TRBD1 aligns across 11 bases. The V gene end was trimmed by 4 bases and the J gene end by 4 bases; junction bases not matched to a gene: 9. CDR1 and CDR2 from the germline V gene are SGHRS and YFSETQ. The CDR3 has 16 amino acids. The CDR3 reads CASSTIPGTGGETQYF. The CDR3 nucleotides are TGCGCCAGCAGCACGATCCCCGGGACAGGGGGAGAGACCCAGTACTTC.

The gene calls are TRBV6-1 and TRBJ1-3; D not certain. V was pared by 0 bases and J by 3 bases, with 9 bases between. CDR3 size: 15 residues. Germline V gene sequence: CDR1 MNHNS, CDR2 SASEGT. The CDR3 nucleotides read TGTGCCAGCAGTGAAGCGGTAACTTTTGGAAACACCATATATTTT. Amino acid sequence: CASSEAVTFGNTIYF.

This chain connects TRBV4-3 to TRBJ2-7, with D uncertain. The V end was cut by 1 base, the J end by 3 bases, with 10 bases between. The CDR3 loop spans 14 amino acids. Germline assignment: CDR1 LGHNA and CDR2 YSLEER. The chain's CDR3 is CASSQVSGFYEQYF. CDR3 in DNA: TGCGCCAGCAGCCAAGTTTCTGGCTTCTACGAGCAGTACTTC.

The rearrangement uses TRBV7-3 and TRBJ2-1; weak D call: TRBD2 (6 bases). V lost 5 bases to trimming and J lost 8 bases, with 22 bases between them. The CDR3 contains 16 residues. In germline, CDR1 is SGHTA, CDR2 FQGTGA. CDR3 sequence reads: CASSPQSLRGMDEQFF. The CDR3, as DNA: TGTGCCAGCAGCCCCCAGTCCCTCCGGGGGATGGATGAGCAGTTCTTC.

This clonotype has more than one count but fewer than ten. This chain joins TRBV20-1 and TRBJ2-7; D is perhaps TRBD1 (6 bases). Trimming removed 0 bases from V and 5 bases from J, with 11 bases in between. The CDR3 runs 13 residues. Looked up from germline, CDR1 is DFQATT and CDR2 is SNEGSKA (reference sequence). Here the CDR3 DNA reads TGCAGTGCTAGAGAGGGGGCTCGGAACGAGCAGTACTTC. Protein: CSAREGARNEQYF.

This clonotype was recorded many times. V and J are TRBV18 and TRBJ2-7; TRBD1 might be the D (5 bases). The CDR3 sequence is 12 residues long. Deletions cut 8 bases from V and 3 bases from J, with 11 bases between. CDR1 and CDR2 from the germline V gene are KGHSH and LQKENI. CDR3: CASSPTDYEQYF. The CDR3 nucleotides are TGTGCCAGCAGCCCGACAGACTACGAGCAGTACTTC.

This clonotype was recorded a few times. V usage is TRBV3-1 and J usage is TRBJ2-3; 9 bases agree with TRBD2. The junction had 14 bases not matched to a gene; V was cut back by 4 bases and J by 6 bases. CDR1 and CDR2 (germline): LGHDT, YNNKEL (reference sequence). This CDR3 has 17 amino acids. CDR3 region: CASSPRPQASGTDTQYF. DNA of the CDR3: TGTGCCAGCAGCCCCCGCCCACAGGCTAGCGGGACGGATACGCAGTATTTT.

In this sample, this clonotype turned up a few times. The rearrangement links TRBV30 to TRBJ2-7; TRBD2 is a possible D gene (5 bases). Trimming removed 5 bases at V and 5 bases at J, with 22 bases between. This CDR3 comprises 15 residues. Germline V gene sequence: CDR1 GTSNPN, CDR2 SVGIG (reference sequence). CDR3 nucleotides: TGTGCCTGGGGACGCTGGTCTAGCAGAGAGGACGAGCAGTACTTC. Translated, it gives CAWGRWSSREDEQYF. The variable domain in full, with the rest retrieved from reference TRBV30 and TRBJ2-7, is SQTIHQWPATLVQPVGSPLSLECTVEGTSNPNLYWYRQAAGRGLQLLFYSVGIGQISSEVPQNLSASRPQDRQFILSSKKLLLSDSGFYLCAWGRWSSREDEQYFGPGTRLTVT.

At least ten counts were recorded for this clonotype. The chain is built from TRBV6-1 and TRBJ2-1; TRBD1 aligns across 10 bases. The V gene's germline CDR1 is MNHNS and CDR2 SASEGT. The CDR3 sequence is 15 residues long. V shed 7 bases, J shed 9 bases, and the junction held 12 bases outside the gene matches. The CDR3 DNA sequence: TGTGCCAGCACCCCCTGGGGGGACAGGGGTGCTGAGCAGTTCTTC. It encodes CASTPWGDRGAEQFF.

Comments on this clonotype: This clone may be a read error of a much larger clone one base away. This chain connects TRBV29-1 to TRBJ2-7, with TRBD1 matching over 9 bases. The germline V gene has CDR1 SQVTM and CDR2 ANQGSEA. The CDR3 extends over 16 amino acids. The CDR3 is CNVEDLDRGASYEQYF. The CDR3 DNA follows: TGCAACGTTGAAGATCTTGACAGGGGGGCATCCTACGAGCAGTACTTC.

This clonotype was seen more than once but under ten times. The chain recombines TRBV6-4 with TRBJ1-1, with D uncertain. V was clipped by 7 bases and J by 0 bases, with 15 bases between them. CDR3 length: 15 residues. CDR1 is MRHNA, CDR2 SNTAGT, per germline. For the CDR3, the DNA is TGTGCCAGCACCGGTCGGCAGTCCCTGAACACTGAAGCTTTCTTT. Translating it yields CASTGRQSLNTEAFF.

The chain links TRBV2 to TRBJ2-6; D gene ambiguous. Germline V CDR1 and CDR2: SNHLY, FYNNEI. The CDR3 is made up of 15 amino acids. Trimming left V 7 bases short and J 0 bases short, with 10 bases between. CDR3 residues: CASKALYSGANVLTF. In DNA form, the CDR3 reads TGTGCCAGCAAGGCCCTTTACTCTGGGGCCAACGTCCTGACTTTC.

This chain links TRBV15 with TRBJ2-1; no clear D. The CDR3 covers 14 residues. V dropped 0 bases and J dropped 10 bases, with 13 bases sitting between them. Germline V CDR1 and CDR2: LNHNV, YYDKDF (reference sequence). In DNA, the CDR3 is TGTGCCACCAGCAGAGATCCGGCCGGGCGGGAGCAGTTCTTC. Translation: CATSRDPAGREQFF.

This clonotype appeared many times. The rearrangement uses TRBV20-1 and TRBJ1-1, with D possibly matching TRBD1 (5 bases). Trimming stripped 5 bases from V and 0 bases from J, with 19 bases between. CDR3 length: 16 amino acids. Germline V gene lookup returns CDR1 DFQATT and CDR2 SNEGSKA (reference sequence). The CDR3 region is CSAPPRRGGLNTEAFF. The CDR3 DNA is TGCAGTGCTCCTCCCCGGCGGGGGGGATTGAACACTGAAGCTTTCTTT.